This T cell receptor (beta chain) is from a study of blood T cell repertoires in COVID-19. Germline V gives CDR1 LGHNA, CDR2 YSLEER. The trim removed 0 bases at V and 1 base at J, leaving 4 bases unmatched. This CDR3 is built from 16 residues. Method: immunoSEQ multiplex PCR; TCRdb's copy keeps in-frame clones and lacks some. This table has 300,000 to 400,000 clones, about 89% appearing once. Material for sequencing was PBMCs or T cells enriched from blood (not recorded which). This sequence joins TRBV4-3 and TRBJ1-2, with 8 bases matching TRBD1. The receptor comes from a man between 60 and 70 years old who had recovered from COVID-19. CDR3 sequence: CASSQDPGGRNYGYTF. The CDR3 DNA reads TGCGCCAGCAGCCAAGATCCAGGGGGCCGTAACTATGGCTACACCTTC.